The 30 T cell receptor beta chains presented below share a single source sample, sequenced in a study of T cell responses to AZD1222 COVID-19 vaccine. Clones were read by immunoSEQ multiplex PCR, and TCRdb kept only the in-frame ones, dropping some. Here the sample spans about 190,000 clones, around 86% being singletons. Sequencing was performed on peripheral blood, taken on day 0 of MenACWY control vaccination. Receptors were obtained from an adult in good health.

CDR3 in DNA: TGTGCCAGCAGCTTAGAGGGGGCCCTCTACAATGAGCAGTTCTTC. The encoded protein is CASSLEGALYNEQFF. The genes are TRBV7-9 and TRBJ2-1, with TRBD1 matching 7 bases. V lost 1 base and J lost 3; bases outside the gene matches: 3. CDR1 and CDR2 (germline): SEHNR, FQNEAQ (reference sequence). The CDR3 is made up of 15 amino acids.

V is TRBV5-1 and J is TRBJ1-6; 8 bases match TRBD1. V shed 0 bases and J 8 bases; nucleotides not matched to a gene: 4. Germline V gene data show CDR1 as SGHRS and CDR2 as YFSETQ. This CDR3 region has 15 residues. This chain's CDR3 is CASSLGDRGDSPLHF. CDR3 DNA: TGCGCCAGCAGCTTGGGAGACAGGGGTGATTCACCCCTCCACTTT.

The chain employs TRBV7-9 and TRBJ2-7, with D tentatively TRBD2 (6 bases). In germline, CDR1 is SEHNR, CDR2 FQNEAQ (reference sequence). Trimming stripped 7 bases from V and 7 bases from J, with 20 bases between. This CDR3 contains 14 residues. The CDR3 coding sequence is TGTGCCAGCACCTGGGAGGCAGGGTCTAGTGAGCAGTACTTC. This codes for CASTWEAGSSEQYF.

There are a few counts of this clone. This chain connects TRBV5-5 to TRBJ1-2, with D unclear. V was trimmed by 3 bases and J by 4 bases, leaving 10 bases between them. CDR1 is SGHKS, CDR2 YYEKEE, per germline (reference sequence). This CDR3 is built from 13 residues. The CDR3 DNA reads as TGTGCCAGCAGCTCGGCACTGGTCTATGGCTACACCTTC. Translating gives CASSSALVYGYTF.

The V gene is TRBV19, the J gene TRBJ2-7; a possible D gene is TRBD2 (5 bases). Between the trimmed V and J ends, which lost 5 bases and 3 bases, there was a span of 14 bases. The CDR3 extends over 14 amino acids. The germline CDR1 and CDR2 sequences are LNHDA and SQIVND (reference sequence). DNA of the CDR3: TGTGCCAGTAGTCCAATCGAGGGAATCTACGAGCAGTACTTC. Encoded protein: CASSPIEGIYEQYF. The whole variable domain, filled in from reference TRBV19 and TRBJ2-7, reads DGGITQSPKYLFRKEGQNVTLSCEQNLNHDAMYWYRQDPGQGLRLIYYSQIVNDFQKGDIAEGYSVSREKKESFPLTVTSAQKNPTAFYLCASSPIEGIYEQYFGPGTRLTVT.

This clone was detected only a few times. The V and J genes are TRBV3-1 (or the pseudogene TRBV3-2) and TRBJ1-2; tentatively, D is TRBD1 (5 bases). Looked up from germline, CDR1 is LGHDT and CDR2 is YNNKEL (reference sequence). The V gene lost 4 bases and the J gene lost 4 bases, with 10 bases spanning the gap. This CDR3 has 13 residues. The CDR3 reads CASSPDKIYGYTF. As DNA, the CDR3 is TGTGCCAGCAGCCCGGACAAGATCTATGGCTACACCTTC.

The chain carries TRBV6-5 and TRBJ2-3; 9 positions match TRBD1. The V gene's germline CDR1 is MNHEY and CDR2 SVGAGI. With 6 bases clipped from V and 1 base from J, the junction kept 5 bases outside the gene matches. The CDR3 consists of 15 residues. The CDR3 DNA reads TGTGCCAGCAGCCGTCGACAGGGGGGCACAGATACGCAGTATTTT. As protein: CASSRRQGGTDTQYF.

This chain joins TRBV5-1 and TRBJ2-4; the D gene could be TRBD1 or TRBD2 (6 bases each). CDR1 and CDR2 (germline): SGHRS, YFSETQ. The CDR3 contains 15 residues. Deletions cut 0 bases from V and 7 bases from J, with 14 bases between. The CDR3 nucleotides read TGCGCCAGCAGCTTGGGGTCGGGGGCGGAGAACATTCAGTACTTC. Amino acid sequence: CASSLGSGAENIQYF.

The chain combines TRBV30 with TRBJ2-2; D possibly uses TRBD1 or TRBD2 (6 bases each). This CDR3 contains 16 residues. Germline V gives CDR1 GTSNPN, CDR2 SVGIG (reference sequence). Trimming pared 5 bases from V and 6 bases from J, leaving 22 bases between. The CDR3 nucleotides are TGTGCCTGGGGAAAACTAGGGGGGTTGCACGCCGGGGAGCTGTTTTTT. Its translation: CAWGKLGGLHAGELFF.

The J gene is TRBJ1-1, the V gene TRBV27; tentatively, D is TRBD1 (5 bases). CDR1 is MNHEY, CDR2 SMNVEV, per germline (reference sequence). V lost 3 bases, J lost 1 base, and 6 bases lay in between. This CDR3 contains 13 residues. The CDR3 DNA sequence: TGTGCCAGCAGTTTGAGGGGGAACACTGAAGCTTTCTTT. Protein sequence: CASSLRGNTEAFF.

V gene TRBV18 combines with J gene TRBJ2-6; the D is unclear. The V gene lost 2 bases and the J gene lost 0 bases, with 5 bases spanning the gap. Germline-derived CDR1 and CDR2 are KGHSH and LQKENI. The CDR3 extends over 15 amino acids. The CDR3 coding sequence is TGTGCCAGCTCACCAGGCACCTCTGGGGCCAACGTCCTGACTTTC. It codes for CASSPGTSGANVLTF.

The rearrangement uses TRBV9 and TRBJ1-3; D call uncertain. Germline loops: CDR1 SGDLS, CDR2 YYNGEE. V was cut by 0 bases and J by 3 bases, with 10 bases left in between. This CDR3 comprises 15 residues. Here the CDR3 DNA reads TGTGCCAGCAGCGTAGGACACGGCCTTGGAAACACCATATATTTT. It translates to CASSVGHGLGNTIYF.

The CDR3 spells CASSDASASGGVETQYF. CDR3 in DNA: TGTGCCAGCAGTGATGCTTCCGCTAGCGGGGGGGTGGAGACCCAGTACTTC. The J gene is TRBJ2-5, the V gene TRBV6-4; TRBD2 aligns across 12 bases. CDR3 length: 17 amino acids. V shed 3 bases and J 5 bases; nucleotides not matched to a gene: 10. Germline V lookup: CDR1 MRHNA, CDR2 SNTAGT.

The J gene is TRBJ2-1, the V gene TRBV7-9, with D possibly TRBD2 on 7 matching bases. The CDR3 consists of 16 residues. Germline V gives CDR1 SEHNR, CDR2 FQNEAQ (reference sequence). Deletions cut 5 bases from V and 2 bases from J, with 16 bases between. The CDR3 DNA is TGTGCCAGCAGCATCGTCACAGGGAGGGCCTACAATGAGCAGTTCTTC. Translating gives CASSIVTGRAYNEQFF.

This sequence joins TRBV27 and TRBJ2-7; no definite D call. V dropped 4 bases and J dropped 2 bases, with 9 bases sitting between them. The CDR3 is made up of 13 amino acids. Germline V lookup: CDR1 MNHEY, CDR2 SMNVEV (reference sequence). In DNA form, the CDR3 reads TGTGCCAGCAGTTCTACCCTCACCTACGAGCAGTACTTC. Translating gives CASSSTLTYEQYF.

This chain connects TRBV6-5 to TRBJ2-5; no clear D gene. The CDR3 has 13 amino acids. Deletions cut 2 bases from V and 2 bases from J, with 6 bases between. Germline V CDR1 and CDR2: MNHEY, SVGAGI. The CDR3 loop is CASSYAYQETQYF. CDR3 nucleotide sequence: TGTGCCAGCAGTTACGCCTATCAAGAGACCCAGTACTTC.

This clone was counted between two and nine times. The J gene is TRBJ2-2, the V gene TRBV6-4; D is unresolved. V shed 6 bases and J shed 0 bases, with 5 bases lying between them. This CDR3 region has 13 residues. Germline V gene sequence: CDR1 MRHNA, CDR2 SNTAGT. CDR3 region: CASRGANTGELFF. CDR3 sequence (DNA): TGTGCCAGCAGAGGCGCGAACACCGGGGAGCTGTTTTTT.

The chain has TRBV7-9 and TRBJ2-3; weak D call: TRBD2 (5 bases). Trimming stripped 2 bases from V and 2 bases from J, with 11 bases between. The CDR3 loop spans 15 amino acids. Per the germline V gene, CDR1 is SEHNR and CDR2 is FQNEAQ (reference sequence). Here the CDR3 DNA reads TGTGCCAGCAGCTTATCAGCTAGCCTCACAGATACGCAGTATTTT. This codes for CASSLSASLTDTQYF.

The chain combines TRBV27 with TRBJ1-1, with D perhaps matching TRBD1 (5 bases). This CDR3 has 16 residues. V was clipped by 3 bases and J by 0 bases, with 14 bases between them. Germline CDR1 reads MNHEY; CDR2 reads SMNVEV (reference sequence). Here the CDR3 DNA reads TGTGCCAGCAGTTTTGCTTCTCCGGGGCTGAACACTGAAGCTTTCTTT. Its protein product is CASSFASPGLNTEAFF.

The chain is built from TRBV4-2 and TRBJ2-1; 9 bases match TRBD2. The V segment lost 4 bases and the J segment 9 bases; nucleotides outside the gene matches: 10. CDR3 size: 15 residues. Germline CDR1 is LGHNA and CDR2 is YNFKEQ. The CDR3 region has the DNA TGTGCCAGCAGCCGTGGGGCTAGCGGGATGAGTGAGCAGTTCTTC. The encoded protein is CASSRGASGMSEQFF.

This chain uses TRBV5-1 with TRBJ1-1; perhaps TRBD1 as D (5 bases). Germline CDR1 and CDR2: SGHRS and YFSETQ. V lost 4 bases and J lost 1, with 17 bases in between. CDR3 length equals 16 residues. The CDR3 here is CASSRQPGRRNTEAFF. The CDR3 region has the DNA TGCGCCAGCAGCAGGCAGCCGGGACGGAGGAACACTGAAGCTTTCTTT.

The chain links TRBV9 to TRBJ2-7; possibly TRBD1 or TRBD2 for D (5 bases each). Trimming cost V 4 bases and J 5 bases, with 19 bases left between them. There are 15 residues in the CDR3. Germline V gene sequence: CDR1 SGDLS, CDR2 YYNGEE. The CDR3 is CASSFLGASRNEQYF. The DNA of the CDR3 is TGTGCCAGCAGCTTCCTTGGGGCTAGCAGGAACGAGCAGTACTTC.

This chain links TRBV30 with TRBJ2-5, with 10 bases identical to TRBD2. The CDR3 runs to 14 residues. The germline V gene encodes CDR1 GTSNPN and CDR2 SVGIG (reference sequence). The V segment lost 4 bases and the J segment 5 bases; nucleotides outside the gene matches: 7. CDR3 region: CAWTLAGAGETQYF. DNA for the CDR3: TGTGCCTGGACCCTAGCGGGGGCAGGGGAGACCCAGTACTTC.

This chain connects TRBV11-1 to TRBJ2-7; D ambiguous. In germline, CDR1 is SGHAT, CDR2 FQDESV (reference sequence). V was trimmed by 0 bases and J by 7 bases, leaving 10 bases between them. The CDR3 length is 13 residues. CDR3 in DNA: TGTGCCAGCAGCTTAGCGCTCTACCAGGAGCAGTACTTC. As protein: CASSLALYQEQYF.

CDR3 bases: TGTGCCAGCAGCGGAAGGCCCAGCGGGGGGCCCAGGGCGCAGTATTTT. It encodes CASSGRPSGGPRAQYF. This sequence joins TRBV7-2 and TRBJ2-3, with 9 bases identical to TRBD2. The length of the CDR3 is 16 residues. CDR1 is SGHTA, CDR2 FQGNSA, per germline. Trimming removed 5 bases from V and 10 bases from J; junction bases left unmatched: 16.

V is TRBV14 and J is TRBJ1-1; 9 bases agree with TRBD1. Germline V gene sequence: CDR1 SGHDN, CDR2 FVKESK. Trimming at V came to 2 bases and at J to 5 bases, leaving 9 bases not matched to a gene. The CDR3 contains 16 residues. The CDR3 coding sequence is TGTGCCAGCAGCCAACACTCCCGGGACAGGGCAACTGAAGCTTTCTTT. Translation: CASSQHSRDRATEAFF.

The V call is TRBV7-9, the J call TRBJ2-7; no reliable D call. The germline V gene encodes CDR1 SEHNR and CDR2 FQNEAQ (reference sequence). V gave up 2 bases and J gave up 2 bases, with 10 bases separating them. There are 14 residues in the CDR3. CDR3 in DNA: TGTGCCAGCAGCTTACGCGAAAGCACCTACGAGCAGTACTTC. It codes for CASSLRESTYEQYF. Complete variable domain (other parts from reference TRBV7-9 and TRBJ2-7): DTGVSQNPRHKITKRGQNVTFRCDPISEHNRLYWYRQTLGQGPEFLTYFQNEAQLEKSRLLSDRFSAERPKGSFSTLEIQRTEQGDSAMYLCASSLRESTYEQYFGPGTRLTVT.

The chain recombines TRBV28 with TRBJ1-2; D gene uncertain. CDR1 is MDHEN and CDR2 is SYDVKM in the germline V gene. V was clipped by 1 base and J by 4 bases, with 10 bases between them. The CDR3 consists of 14 residues. The CDR3 loop reads CASSLSAPTYGYTF. The CDR3 DNA follows: TGTGCCAGCAGTTTATCGGCACCGACCTATGGCTACACCTTC.

The chain carries TRBV18 and TRBJ2-5; the D gene is possibly TRBD1 (6 bases). The CDR3 sequence is 14 residues long. Germline CDR1 is KGHSH and CDR2 is LQKENI. Trimming removed 0 bases at V and 5 bases at J, with 10 bases between. The CDR3 reads CASSPPNREETQYF. The CDR3 nucleotides are TGTGCCAGCTCACCACCAAACAGGGAGGAGACCCAGTACTTC.

This clone was seen only a few times. Other nucleotide sequences from this sample produce the same CDR3. The chain couples TRBV9 to TRBJ1-6; tentatively, D is TRBD1 (5 bases). Trimming cost V 0 bases and J 3 bases, with 7 bases left between them. CDR1 is SGDLS and CDR2 is YYNGEE in the germline V gene. The CDR3 has 15 amino acids. In nucleotides, the CDR3 is TGTGCCAGCAGCGTAGGAGACAGCTATAATTCACCCCTCCACTTT. Translating gives CASSVGDSYNSPLHF.